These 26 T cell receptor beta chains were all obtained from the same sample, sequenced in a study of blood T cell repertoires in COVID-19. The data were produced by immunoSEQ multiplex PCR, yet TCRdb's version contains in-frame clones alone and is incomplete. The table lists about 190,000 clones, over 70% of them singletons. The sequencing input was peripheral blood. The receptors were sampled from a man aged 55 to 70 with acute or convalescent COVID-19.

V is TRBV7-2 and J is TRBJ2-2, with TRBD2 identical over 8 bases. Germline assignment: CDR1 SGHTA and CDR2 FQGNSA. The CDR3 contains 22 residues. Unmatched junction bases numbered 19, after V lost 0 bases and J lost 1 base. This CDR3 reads CASSLATSLSDWLAGNTGELFF. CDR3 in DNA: TGTGCCAGCAGCTTAGCTACGAGTCTGTCCGATTGGCTAGCGGGGAACACCGGGGAGCTGTTTTTT.

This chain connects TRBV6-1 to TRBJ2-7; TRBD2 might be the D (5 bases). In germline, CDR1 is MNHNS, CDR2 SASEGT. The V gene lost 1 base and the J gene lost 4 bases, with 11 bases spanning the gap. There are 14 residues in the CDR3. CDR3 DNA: TGTGCCAGCAGTGAAGACGGGATTAGTTACGAGCAGTACTTC. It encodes CASSEDGISYEQYF.

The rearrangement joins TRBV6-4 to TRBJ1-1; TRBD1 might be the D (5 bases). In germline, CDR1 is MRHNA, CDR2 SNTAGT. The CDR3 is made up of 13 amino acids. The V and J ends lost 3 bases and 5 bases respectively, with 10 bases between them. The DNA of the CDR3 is TGTGCCAGCAGTGAGTCGGGGGTAACTGAAGCTTTCTTT. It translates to CASSESGVTEAFF.

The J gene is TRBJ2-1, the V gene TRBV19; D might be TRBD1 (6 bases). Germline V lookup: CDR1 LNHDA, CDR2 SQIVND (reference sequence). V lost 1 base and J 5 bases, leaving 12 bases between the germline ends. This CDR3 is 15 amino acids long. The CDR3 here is CASSIATGSNNEQFF. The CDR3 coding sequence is TGTGCCAGTAGTATAGCGACAGGAAGCAACAATGAGCAGTTCTTC.

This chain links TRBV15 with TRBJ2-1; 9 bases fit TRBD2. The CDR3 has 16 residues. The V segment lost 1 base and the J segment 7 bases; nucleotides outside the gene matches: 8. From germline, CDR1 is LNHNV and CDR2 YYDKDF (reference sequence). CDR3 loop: CATSRGWTSEGNEQFF. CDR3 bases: TGTGCCACCAGCAGAGGTTGGACTAGCGAGGGGAATGAGCAGTTCTTC.

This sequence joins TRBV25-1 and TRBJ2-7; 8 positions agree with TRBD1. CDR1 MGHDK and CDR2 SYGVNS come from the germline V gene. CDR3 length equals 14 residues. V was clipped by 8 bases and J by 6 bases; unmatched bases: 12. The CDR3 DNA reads TGTGCCAGCCCGGACAGGGAAGGGTCCGGCGAGCAGTACTTC. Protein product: CASPDREGSGEQYF.

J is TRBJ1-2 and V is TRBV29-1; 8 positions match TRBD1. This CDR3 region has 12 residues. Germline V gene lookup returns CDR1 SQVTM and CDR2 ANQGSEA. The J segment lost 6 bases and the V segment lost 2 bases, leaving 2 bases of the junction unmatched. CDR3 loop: CSVETGGHGYTF. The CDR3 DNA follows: TGCAGCGTTGAAACAGGGGGACATGGCTACACCTTC.

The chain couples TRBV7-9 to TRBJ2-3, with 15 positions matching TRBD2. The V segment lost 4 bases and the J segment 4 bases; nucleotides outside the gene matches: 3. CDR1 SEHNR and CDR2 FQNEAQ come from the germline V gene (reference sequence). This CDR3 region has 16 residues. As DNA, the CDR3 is TGTGCCAGCAGCTCTCGGACTAGCGGGAGGGCAGATACGCAGTATTTT. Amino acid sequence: CASSSRTSGRADTQYF.

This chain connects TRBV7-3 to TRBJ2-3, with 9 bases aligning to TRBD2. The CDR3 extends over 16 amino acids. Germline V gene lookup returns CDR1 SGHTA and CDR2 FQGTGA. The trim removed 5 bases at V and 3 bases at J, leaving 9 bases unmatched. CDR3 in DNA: TGTGCCAGCAGCCCAGGTGGCCTAGCGGGAACAGATACGCAGTATTTT. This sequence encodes CASSPGGLAGTDTQYF.

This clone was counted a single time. For the CDR3, the DNA is TGTGCCAGTAGTCCGCGGCGGCAGTCTGATCAGCCCCAGCATTTT. The encoded protein is CASSPRRQSDQPQHF. The V call is TRBV19, the J call TRBJ1-5; the D is unclear. Looked up from germline, CDR1 is LNHDA and CDR2 is SQIVND (reference sequence). The germline V and J ends were trimmed by 5 bases and 5 bases, with 16 bases remaining between them. This CDR3 is 15 amino acids long.

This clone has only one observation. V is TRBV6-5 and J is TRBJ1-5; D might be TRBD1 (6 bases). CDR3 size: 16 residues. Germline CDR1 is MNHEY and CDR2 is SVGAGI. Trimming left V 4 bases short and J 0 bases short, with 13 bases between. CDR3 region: CASSSRQEYSNQPQHF. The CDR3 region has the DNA TGTGCCAGCAGTTCACGACAGGAGTATAGCAATCAGCCCCAGCATTTT.

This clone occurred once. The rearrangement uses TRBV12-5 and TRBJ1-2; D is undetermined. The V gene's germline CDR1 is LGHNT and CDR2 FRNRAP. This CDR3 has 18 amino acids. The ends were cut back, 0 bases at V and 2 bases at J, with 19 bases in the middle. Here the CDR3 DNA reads TGTGCTAGTGGTTTGGTACAAGACTACAGACTATTGAACTATGGCTACACCTTC. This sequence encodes CASGLVQDYRLLNYGYTF. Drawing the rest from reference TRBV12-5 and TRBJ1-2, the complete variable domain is DARVTQTPRHKVTEMGQEVTMRCQPILGHNTVFWYRQTMMQGLELLAYFRNRAPLDDSGMPKDRFSAEMPDATLATLKIQPSEPRDSAVYFCASGLVQDYRLLNYGYTFGSGTRLTVV.

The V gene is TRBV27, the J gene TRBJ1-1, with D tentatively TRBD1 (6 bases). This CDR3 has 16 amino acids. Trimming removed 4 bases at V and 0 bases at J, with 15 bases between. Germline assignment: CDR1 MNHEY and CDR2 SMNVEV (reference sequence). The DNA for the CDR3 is TGTGCCAGCAGTTCCCCGTCCGACAGGATGAACACTGAAGCTTTCTTT. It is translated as CASSSPSDRMNTEAFF.

The CDR3: CASSYVARDSRYGYTF. As DNA, the CDR3 is TGTGCCAGCAGTTATGTAGCTCGGGACAGTCGCTATGGCTACACCTTC. The V and J genes are TRBV6-5 and TRBJ1-2; 7 bases align to TRBD1. CDR1 is MNHEY, CDR2 SVGAGI, per germline. This CDR3 spans 16 amino acids. V gave up 3 bases and J gave up 4 bases; unmatched junction bases: 11.

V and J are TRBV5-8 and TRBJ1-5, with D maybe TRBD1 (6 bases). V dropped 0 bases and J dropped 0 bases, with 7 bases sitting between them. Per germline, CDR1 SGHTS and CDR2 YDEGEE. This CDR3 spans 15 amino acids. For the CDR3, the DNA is TGTGCCAGCAGCTTGGGGACAGTTAGCAATCAGCCCCAGCATTTT. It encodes CASSLGTVSNQPQHF.

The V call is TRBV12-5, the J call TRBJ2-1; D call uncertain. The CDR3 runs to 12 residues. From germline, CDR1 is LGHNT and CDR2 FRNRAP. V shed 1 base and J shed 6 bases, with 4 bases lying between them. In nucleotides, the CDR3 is TGTGCTAGTGGTTTGGCCTTCAATGAGCAGTTCTTC. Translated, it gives CASGLAFNEQFF.

CDR3 nucleotide sequence: TGTGCTAGTGGTTTGGTACGCGACGGGGAGTCTACAGATACGCAGTATTTT. Its protein product is CASGLVRDGESTDTQYF. The chain joins TRBV12-5 to TRBJ2-3, with a possible D match to TRBD2 (5 bases). Trimming stripped 0 bases from V and 3 bases from J, with 16 bases between. Germline lookup yields CDR1 LGHNT and CDR2 FRNRAP. The CDR3 loop spans 17 amino acids.

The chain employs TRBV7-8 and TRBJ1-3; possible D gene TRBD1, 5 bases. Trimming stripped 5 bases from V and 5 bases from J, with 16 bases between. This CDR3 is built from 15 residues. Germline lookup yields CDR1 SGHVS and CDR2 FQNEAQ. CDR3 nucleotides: TGTGCCAGCAGCAACCGTTGGGCAGGGAGAAACACCATATATTTT. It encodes CASSNRWAGRNTIYF.

The chain's CDR3 is CASSSLTGYNQPQHF. DNA for the CDR3: TGTGCCAGCAGTTCGTTGACGGGTTACAATCAGCCCCAGCATTTT. J is TRBJ1-5 and V is TRBV27; no clear D. V lost 4 bases, J lost 3 bases, and 13 bases lay in between. The germline V gene encodes CDR1 MNHEY and CDR2 SMNVEV (reference sequence). The CDR3 runs to 15 residues.

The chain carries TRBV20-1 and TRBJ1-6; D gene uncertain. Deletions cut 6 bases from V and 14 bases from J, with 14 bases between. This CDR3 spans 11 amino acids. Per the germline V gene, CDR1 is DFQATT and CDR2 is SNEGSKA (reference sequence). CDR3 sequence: CSAPSDSTLHF. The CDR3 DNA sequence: TGCAGTGCCCCTTCCGACTCAACCCTCCACTTT.

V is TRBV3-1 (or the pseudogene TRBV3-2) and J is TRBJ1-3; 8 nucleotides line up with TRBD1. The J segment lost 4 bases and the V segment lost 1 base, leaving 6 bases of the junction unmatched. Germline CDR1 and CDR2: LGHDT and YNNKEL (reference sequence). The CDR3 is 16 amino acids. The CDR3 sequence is CASSQVETGAGNTIYF. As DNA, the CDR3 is TGTGCCAGCAGCCAAGTCGAGACAGGGGCCGGAAACACCATATATTTT.

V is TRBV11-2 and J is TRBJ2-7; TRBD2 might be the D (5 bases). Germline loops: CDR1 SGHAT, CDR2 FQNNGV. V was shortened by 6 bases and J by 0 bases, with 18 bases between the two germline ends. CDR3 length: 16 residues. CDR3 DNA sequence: TGTGCCAGCAGGCGACCCCGGGGAAGAAGCTCCTACGAGCAGTACTTC. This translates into CASRRPRGRSSYEQYF.

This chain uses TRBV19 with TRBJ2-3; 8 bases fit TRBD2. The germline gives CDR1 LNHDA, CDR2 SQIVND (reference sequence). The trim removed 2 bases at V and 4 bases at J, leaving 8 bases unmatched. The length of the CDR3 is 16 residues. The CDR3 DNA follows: TGTGCCAGTAGTATACCCGGGAGGGCCGGCGCAGATACGCAGTATTTT. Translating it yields CASSIPGRAGADTQYF. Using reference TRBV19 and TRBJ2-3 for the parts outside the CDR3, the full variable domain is DGGITQSPKYLFRKEGQNVTLSCEQNLNHDAMYWYRQDPGQGLRLIYYSQIVNDFQKGDIAEGYSVSREKKESFPLTVTSAQKNPTAFYLCASSIPGRAGADTQYFGPGTRLTVL.

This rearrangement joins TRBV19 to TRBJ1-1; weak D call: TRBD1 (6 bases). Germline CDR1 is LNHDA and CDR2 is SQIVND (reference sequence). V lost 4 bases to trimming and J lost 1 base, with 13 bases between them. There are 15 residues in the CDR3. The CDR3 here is CASSTADRRNTEAFF. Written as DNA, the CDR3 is TGTGCCAGTAGTACCGCGGACAGAAGGAACACTGAAGCTTTCTTT.

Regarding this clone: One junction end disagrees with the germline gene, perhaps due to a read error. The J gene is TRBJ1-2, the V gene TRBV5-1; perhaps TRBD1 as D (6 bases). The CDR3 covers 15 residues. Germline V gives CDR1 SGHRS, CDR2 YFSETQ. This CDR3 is CASSETAGTNSGYTF. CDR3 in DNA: TGCGCCAGCAGCGAAACGGCCGGGACAAACTCTGGCTACACCTTC.

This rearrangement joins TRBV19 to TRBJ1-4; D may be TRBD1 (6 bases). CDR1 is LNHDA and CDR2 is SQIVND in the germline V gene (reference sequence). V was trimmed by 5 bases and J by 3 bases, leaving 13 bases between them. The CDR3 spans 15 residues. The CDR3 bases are TGTGCCAGTAGTCCCCGACAGGTTTCTAATGAAAAACTGTTTTTT. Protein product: CASSPRQVSNEKLFF.